These T cell receptor beta chains were read from a single sample in a study of identifying expanded T cells in peripheral blood. Clones were sequenced by immunoSEQ multiplex PCR, and TCRdb holds only the in-frame ones, with some missing. The table lists under 110,000 clones, around 85% of them singletons. Sample: blood. Receptors were obtained from a person aged 18 to 70 in good health. Both conserved end residues are part of each CDR3. A D gene is named only where the DNA matches it firmly. Clone size, where shown, is once, few, many, or a class for clones that have expanded.

abundance | j_gene | v_gene | d_gene | CDR3aa | CDR3nt
. | TRBJ2-1 | TRBV4-1 | TRBD1 | CASSPYLNVDRGLDEQFF | TGCGCCAGCAGCCCCTACCTGAATGTGGACAGGGGGCTGGATGAGCAGTTCTTC
. | TRBJ1-2 | TRBV7-8 | . | CASSLALPWTDNSNYGYTF | TGTGCCAGCAGCTTAGCGCTCCCCTGGACAGATAACTCTAACTATGGCTACACCTTC
. | TRBJ1-1 | TRBV7-9 | . | CASSSSENTEAFF | TGTGCCAGCAGCTCCTCAGAGAACACTGAAGCTTTCTTT
. | TRBJ1-5 | TRBV2 | . | CASSLRGALSQPQHF | TGTGCCAGCAGTCTACGGGGGGCCCTTTCCCAGCCCCAGCATTTT
once | TRBJ1-2 | TRBV10-2 | . | CASSSRESGYTF | TGCGCCAGCAGTTCCAGGGAGTCGGGCTACACCTTC
. | TRBJ2-1 | TRBV5-1 | TRBD1 | CASSRTGGRFDEQFF | TGCGCCAGCAGCCGTACAGGGGGCAGGTTCGATGAGCAGTTCTTC
. | TRBJ2-7 | TRBV19 | . | CASSVGQNAYEQYF | TGTGCCAGTAGTGTTGGACAGAACGCCTACGAGCAGTACTTC
. | TRBJ1-5 | TRBV2 | . | CASSEGQNYQPQHF | TGTGCCAGCAGTGAAGGACAGAATTATCAGCCCCAGCATTTT
. | TRBJ1-1 | TRBV10-3 | . | CATIGAEGAFF | TGTGCCACGATCGGGGCGGAGGGGGCTTTCTTT
. | TRBJ2-3 | TRBV10-3 | TRBD2 | CAIRPPLSGGRTDTQYF | TGTGCCATCAGACCGCCCCTGAGCGGGGGGCGCACAGATACGCAGTATTTT
. | TRBJ2-6 | TRBV11-2 | TRBD1 | CASSLEGRDRHISGANVLTF | TGTGCCAGCAGCTTAGAGGGCCGGGACAGGCACATCTCTGGGGCCAACGTCCTGACTTTC
once | TRBJ2-2 | TRBV7-6 | . | CASSFSGGTGELFF | TGTGCCAGCAGCTTCTCCGGAGGAACCGGGGAGCTGTTTTTT
. | TRBJ2-3 | TRBV7-2 | . | CASSLGPTWETDTQYF | TGTGCCAGCAGCCTAGGACCAACCTGGGAGACAGATACGCAGTATTTT
. | TRBJ2-2 | TRBV5-1 | TRBD1 | CASSLALRTGTRTGELFF | TGCGCCAGCAGCTTGGCTCTTAGGACAGGGACACGCACCGGGGAGCTGTTTTTT
. | TRBJ1-5 | TRBV19 | TRBD1 | CASSRQGDRQPQHF | TGTGCCAGTAGTCGACAGGGGGATCGTCAGCCCCAGCATTTT
. | TRBJ2-7 | TRBV7-2 | TRBD1 | CASSSDRGLEQYF | TGTGCCAGCAGCTCAGACAGGGGGCTCGAGCAGTACTTC
. | TRBJ1-1 | TRBV6-4 | . | CASSDSSLNTEAFF | TGTGCCAGCAGTGACTCGAGTTTGAACACTGAAGCTTTCTTT
. | TRBJ2-7 | TRBV11-2 | . | CASSGAYEQYF | TGTGCCAGCAGCGGAGCCTACGAGCAGTACTTC
. | TRBJ1-3 | TRBV2 | . | CASSEEGFSGNTIYF | TGTGCCAGCAGTGAAGAGGGCTTCTCTGGAAACACCATATATTTT
. | TRBJ2-7 | TRBV7-2 | . | CASSLENRGGFISYEQYF | TGTGCCAGCAGCTTAGAGAACCGAGGGGGGTTTATTTCCTACGAGCAGTACTTC
. | TRBJ1-2 | TRBV5-5 | . | CASSLSQFTYGYTF | TGTGCCAGCAGCTTGTCGCAGTTTACCTATGGCTACACCTTC
few | TRBJ1-6 | TRBV6-5 | . | CASSSLGRGWGSPLHF | TGTGCCAGCAGTTCCCTGGGGAGGGGGTGGGGTTCACCCCTCCACTTT
. | TRBJ2-7 | TRBV18 | . | CASSPGAGSGYEQYF | TGTGCCAGCTCACCCGGGGCTGGGTCTGGCTACGAGCAGTACTTC
. | TRBJ2-1 | TRBV27 | TRBD1 | CASNPYRGHNEQFF | TGTGCCAGTAACCCGTACAGGGGGCACAATGAGCAGTTCTTC
. | TRBJ2-4 | TRBV6-1 | . | CASSESQVAGAKNIQYF | TGTGCCAGCAGTGAATCCCAAGTTGCGGGGGCCAAAAACATTCAGTACTTC
. | TRBJ2-2 | TRBV7-9 | . | CASSLDIGELFF | TGTGCCAGCAGCTTAGATATCGGGGAGCTGTTTTTT
. | TRBJ2-3 | TRBV6-5 | . | CASREGTDTQYF | TGTGCCAGCAGGGAGGGAACAGATACGCAGTATTTT
. | TRBJ2-7 | TRBV5-5 | . | CASRQGLYEQYF | TGTGCCAGCCGGCAGGGACTCTACGAGCAGTACTTC
. | TRBJ2-1 | TRBV4-3 | . | CASSLRNSVGHEQFF | TGCGCCAGCAGCCTGAGGAACTCCGTAGGGCATGAGCAGTTCTTC
. | TRBJ1-6 | TRBV25-1 | . | CASREGGSYNSPLHF | TGTGCCAGCAGGGAAGGCGGCTCCTATAATTCACCCCTCCACTTT
. | TRBJ2-3 | TRBV2 | TRBD1 | CASSQTGGLADTQYF | TGTGCCAGCAGCCAGACAGGGGGTTTGGCAGATACGCAGTATTTT
. | TRBJ2-1 | TRBV18 | TRBD2 | CASSPQGLAGGNEQFF | TGTGCCAGCTCACCACAGGGACTAGCGGGGGGAAATGAGCAGTTCTTC
. | TRBJ1-4 | TRBV7-2 | TRBD1 | CASSLGGTGEEKLFF | TGTGCCAGCAGCTTAGGAGGGACAGGGGAGGAAAAACTGTTTTTT
few | TRBJ1-1 | TRBV7-9 | . | CASSLVSNRAWNTEAFF | TGTGCCAGCAGCTTAGTATCCAACAGGGCGTGGAACACTGAAGCTTTCTTT
. | TRBJ2-3 | TRBV7-9 | . | CASIEGSTDTQYF | TGTGCCAGCATCGAGGGTAGCACAGATACGCAGTATTTT
. | TRBJ2-2 | TRBV28 | . | CASSSPGLANTGELFF | TGTGCCAGCAGTTCCCCGGGGCTAGCGAACACCGGGGAGCTGTTTTTT
. | TRBJ2-3 | TRBV27 | . | CASSFAGRRTDTQYF | TGTGCCAGCAGTTTTGCGGGGCGTAGAACAGATACGCAGTATTTT
many | TRBJ2-3 | TRBV9 | . | CASSVGGAGWDTQYF | TGTGCCAGCAGCGTAGGGGGTGCGGGATGGGATACGCAGTATTTT
. | TRBJ1-1 | TRBV7-2 | . | CASSAPGLRAFF | TGTGCCAGCAGCGCCCCGGGGCTTAGAGCTTTCTTT
. | TRBJ2-5 | TRBV10-3 | . | CAISESIGSETQYF | TGTGCCATCAGTGAGTCTATCGGGTCGGAGACCCAGTACTTC
. | TRBJ2-4 | TRBV11-2 | TRBD2 | CASSLPGGWAKNIQYF | TGTGCCAGCAGCCTGCCGGGGGGTTGGGCGAAAAACATTCAGTACTTC
. | TRBJ1-1 | TRBV5-6 | . | CASSIGDTEAFF | TGTGCCAGCAGTATCGGGGACACTGAAGCTTTCTTT
once | TRBJ2-5 | TRBV28 | . | CASSLGSNQETQYF | TGTGCCAGCAGTTTAGGGAGTAACCAAGAGACCCAGTACTTC
. | TRBJ2-2 | TRBV7-9 | . | CASSSPGEGTGELFF | TGTGCCAGCAGCTCCCCCGGAGAGGGCACCGGGGAGCTGTTTTTT
. | TRBJ2-4 | TRBV21-1 | . | CASGEGEQGKDLAKNIQYF | TGTGCCAGCGGGGAAGGAGAACAGGGTAAGGACCTAGCCAAAAACATTCAGTACTTC
. | TRBJ2-7 | TRBV5-5 | TRBD1 | CASTMGQGLWEQYF | TGTGCCAGCACCATGGGACAGGGTCTATGGGAGCAGTACTTC
once | TRBJ2-7 | TRBV7-9 | . | CASSLTSVRDEQYF | TGTGCCAGCAGCTTGACAAGCGTTCGTGACGAGCAGTACTTC
. | TRBJ1-2 | TRBV4-1 | . | CASSQDELRGSYGYTF | TGCGCCAGCAGCCAAGATGAGTTGCGGGGTTCCTATGGCTACACCTTC
. | TRBJ2-7 | TRBV9 | TRBD1 | CASGRGQGAGEQYF | TGTGCCAGCGGTAGGGGACAGGGGGCTGGAGAGCAGTACTTC
. | TRBJ2-1 | TRBV7-2 | . | CASSLRRTGNEQFF | TGTGCCAGCAGCTTAAGGAGGACCGGCAATGAGCAGTTCTTC
. | TRBJ2-5 | TRBV7-9 | . | CASSWYGTINQETQYF | TGTGCCAGCAGCTGGTACGGGACCATAAACCAAGAGACCCAGTACTTC
. | TRBJ1-1 | TRBV19 | TRBD1 | CASSNVGGQGEVAFF | TGTGCCAGTAGTAACGTCGGCGGACAGGGGGAGGTGGCTTTCTTT
. | TRBJ2-5 | TRBV4-2 | . | CASSQEWRAETQYF | TGTGCCAGCAGCCAAGAGTGGAGGGCTGAGACCCAGTACTTC
. | TRBJ2-5 | TRBV4-2 | TRBD2 | CASSPNWGGETQYF | TGTGCCAGCAGCCCTAACTGGGGGGGGGAGACCCAGTACTTC
. | TRBJ1-1 | TRBV29-1 | . | CSVEDFEGPAPEAFF | TGCAGCGTTGAAGATTTTGAGGGCCCCGCCCCTGAAGCTTTCTTT